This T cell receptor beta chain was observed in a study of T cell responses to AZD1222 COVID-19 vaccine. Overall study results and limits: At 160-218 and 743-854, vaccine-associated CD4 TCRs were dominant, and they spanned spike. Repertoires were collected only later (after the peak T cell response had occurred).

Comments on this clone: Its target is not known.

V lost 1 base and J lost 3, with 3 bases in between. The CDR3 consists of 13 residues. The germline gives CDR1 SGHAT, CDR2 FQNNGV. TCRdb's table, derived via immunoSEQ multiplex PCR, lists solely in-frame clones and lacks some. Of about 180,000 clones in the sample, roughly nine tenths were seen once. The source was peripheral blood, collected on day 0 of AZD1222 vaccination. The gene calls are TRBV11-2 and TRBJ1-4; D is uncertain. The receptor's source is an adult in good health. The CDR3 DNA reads TGTGCCAGCAGCTTAGGCCCTAATGAAAAACTGTTTTTT. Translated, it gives CASSLGPNEKLFF.